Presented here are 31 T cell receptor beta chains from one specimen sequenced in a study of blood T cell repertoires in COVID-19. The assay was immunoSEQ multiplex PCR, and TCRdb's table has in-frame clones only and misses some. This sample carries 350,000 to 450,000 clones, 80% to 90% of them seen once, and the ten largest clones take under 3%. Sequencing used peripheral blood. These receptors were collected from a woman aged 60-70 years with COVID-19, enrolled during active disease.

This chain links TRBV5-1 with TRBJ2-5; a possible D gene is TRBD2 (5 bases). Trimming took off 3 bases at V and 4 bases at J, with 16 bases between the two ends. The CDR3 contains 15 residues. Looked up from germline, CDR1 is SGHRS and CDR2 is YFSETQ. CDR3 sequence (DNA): TGCGCCAGCAGCTCCACGGACTGGAGGCTAGAGACCCAGTACTTC. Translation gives CASSSTDWRLETQYF. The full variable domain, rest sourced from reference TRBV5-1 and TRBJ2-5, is KAGVTQTPRYLIKTRGQQVTLSCSPISGHRSVSWYQQTPGQGLQFLFEYFSETQRNKGNFPGRFSGRQFSNSRSEMNVSTLELGDSALYLCASSSTDWRLETQYFGPGTRLLVL.

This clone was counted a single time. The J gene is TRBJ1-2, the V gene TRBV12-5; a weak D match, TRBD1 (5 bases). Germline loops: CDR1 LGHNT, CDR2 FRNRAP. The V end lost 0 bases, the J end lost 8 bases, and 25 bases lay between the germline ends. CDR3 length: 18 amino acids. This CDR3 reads CASGLVWGVEGAHGGYTF. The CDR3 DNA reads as TGTGCTAGTGGTTTGGTTTGGGGTGTCGAAGGGGCACATGGGGGCTACACCTTC.

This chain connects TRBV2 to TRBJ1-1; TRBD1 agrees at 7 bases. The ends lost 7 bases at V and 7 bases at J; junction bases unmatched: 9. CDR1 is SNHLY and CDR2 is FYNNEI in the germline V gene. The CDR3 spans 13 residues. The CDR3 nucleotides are TGTGCCAGCATTTGGGACAGCCCAGATGAAGCTTTCTTT. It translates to CASIWDSPDEAFF.

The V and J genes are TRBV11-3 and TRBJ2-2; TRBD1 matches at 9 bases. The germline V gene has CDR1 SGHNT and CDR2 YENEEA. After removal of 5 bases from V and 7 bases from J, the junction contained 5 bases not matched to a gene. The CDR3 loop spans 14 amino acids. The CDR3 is CASSPQGAGGELFF. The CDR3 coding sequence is TGTGCCAGCAGCCCACAGGGGGCTGGCGGGGAGCTGTTTTTT.

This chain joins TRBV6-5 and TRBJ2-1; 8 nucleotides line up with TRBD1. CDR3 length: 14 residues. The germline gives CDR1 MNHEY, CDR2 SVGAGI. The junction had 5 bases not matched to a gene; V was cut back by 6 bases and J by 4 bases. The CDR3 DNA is TGTGCCAGCAGGCAGGGGGCGCTTTACAATGAGCAGTTCTTC. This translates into CASRQGALYNEQFF.

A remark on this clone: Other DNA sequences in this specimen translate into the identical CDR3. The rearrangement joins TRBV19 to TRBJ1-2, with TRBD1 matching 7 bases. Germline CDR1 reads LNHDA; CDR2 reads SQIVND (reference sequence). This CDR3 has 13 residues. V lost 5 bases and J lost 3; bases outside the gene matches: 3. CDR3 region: CASSGQGDYGYTF. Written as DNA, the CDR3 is TGTGCCAGTAGTGGTCAGGGGGACTATGGCTACACCTTC.

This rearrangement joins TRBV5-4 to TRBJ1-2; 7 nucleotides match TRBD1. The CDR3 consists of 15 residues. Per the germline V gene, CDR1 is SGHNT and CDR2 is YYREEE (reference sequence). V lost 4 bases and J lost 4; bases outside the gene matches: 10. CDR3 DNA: TGTGCCAGCAGCGTGGGACAGATCCTCCTCTATGGCTACACCTTC. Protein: CASSVGQILLYGYTF.

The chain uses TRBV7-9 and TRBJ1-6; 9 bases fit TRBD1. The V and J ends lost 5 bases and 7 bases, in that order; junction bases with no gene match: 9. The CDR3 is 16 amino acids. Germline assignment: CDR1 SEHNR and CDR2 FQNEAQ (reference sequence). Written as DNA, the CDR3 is TGTGCCAGCAGCCCCGGGACAGGGTTGCCAAATTCACCCCTCCACTTT. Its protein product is CASSPGTGLPNSPLHF.

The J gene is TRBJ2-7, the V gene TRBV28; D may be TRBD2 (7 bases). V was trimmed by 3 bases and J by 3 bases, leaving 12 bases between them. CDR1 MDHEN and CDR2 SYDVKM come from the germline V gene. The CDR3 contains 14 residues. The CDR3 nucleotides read TGTGCCAGCAGTTTTCCGGGGGGCAACTACGAGCAGTACTTC. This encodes CASSFPGGNYEQYF.

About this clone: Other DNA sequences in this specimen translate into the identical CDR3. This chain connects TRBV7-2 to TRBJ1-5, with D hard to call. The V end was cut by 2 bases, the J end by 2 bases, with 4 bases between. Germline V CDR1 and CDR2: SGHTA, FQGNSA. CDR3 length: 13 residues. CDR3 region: CASSLSGNQPQHF. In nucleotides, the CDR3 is TGTGCCAGCAGCTTAAGCGGCAATCAGCCCCAGCATTTT.

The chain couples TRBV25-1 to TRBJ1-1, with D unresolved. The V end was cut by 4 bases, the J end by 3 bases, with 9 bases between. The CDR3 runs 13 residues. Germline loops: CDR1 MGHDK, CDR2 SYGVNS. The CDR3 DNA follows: TGTGCCAGCAGTGTGTCACAGCACACTGAAGCTTTCTTT. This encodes CASSVSQHTEAFF. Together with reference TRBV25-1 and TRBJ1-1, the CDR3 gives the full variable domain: EADIYQTPRYLVIGTGKKITLECSQTMGHDKMYWYQQDPGMELHLIHYSYGVNSTEKGDLSSESTVSRIRTEHFPLTLESARPSHTSQYLCASSVSQHTEAFFGQGTRLTVV.

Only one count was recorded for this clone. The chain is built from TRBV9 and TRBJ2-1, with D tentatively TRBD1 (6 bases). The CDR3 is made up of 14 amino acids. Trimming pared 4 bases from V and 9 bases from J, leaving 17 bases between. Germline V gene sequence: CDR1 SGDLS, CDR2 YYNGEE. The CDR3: CASSPGASGAEQFF. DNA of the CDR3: TGTGCCAGCAGCCCAGGGGCTAGTGGGGCTGAGCAGTTCTTC.

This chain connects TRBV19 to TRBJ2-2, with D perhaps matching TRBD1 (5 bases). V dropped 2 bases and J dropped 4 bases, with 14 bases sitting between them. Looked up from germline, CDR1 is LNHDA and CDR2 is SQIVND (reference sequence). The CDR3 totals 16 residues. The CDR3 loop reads CASSIRQGMGTGELFF. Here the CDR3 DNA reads TGTGCCAGTAGTATAAGGCAGGGAATGGGCACCGGGGAGCTGTTTTTT.

CDR3 region: CASSVGPGREEAFF. CDR3 coding DNA: TGTGCCAGCAGCGTAGGGCCGGGGAGGGAGGAAGCTTTCTTT. This chain uses TRBV9 with TRBJ1-1; D gene uncertain. V was trimmed by 0 bases and J by 8 bases, leaving 14 bases between them. The CDR3 loop spans 14 amino acids. Germline CDR1 reads SGDLS; CDR2 reads YYNGEE. Filled out from reference TRBV9 and TRBJ1-1, the complete variable domain reads DSGVTQTPKHLITATGQRVTLRCSPRSGDLSVYWYQQSLDQGLQFLIQYYNGEERAKGNILERFSAQQFPDLHSELNLSSLELGDSALYFCASSVGPGREEAFFGQGTRLTVV.

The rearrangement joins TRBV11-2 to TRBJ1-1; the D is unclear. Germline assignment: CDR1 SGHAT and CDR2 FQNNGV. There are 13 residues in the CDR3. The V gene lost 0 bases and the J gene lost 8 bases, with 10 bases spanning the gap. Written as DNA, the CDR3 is TGTGCCAGCAGCTTAGACCGGGGAGTGGAAGCTTTCTTT. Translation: CASSLDRGVEAFF.

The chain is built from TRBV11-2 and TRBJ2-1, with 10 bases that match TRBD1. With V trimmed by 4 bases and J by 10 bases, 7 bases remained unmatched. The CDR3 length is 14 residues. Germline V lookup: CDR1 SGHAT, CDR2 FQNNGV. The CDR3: CASSSTGGDWEQFF. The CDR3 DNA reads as TGTGCCAGCAGCTCGACAGGGGGCGATTGGGAGCAGTTCTTC. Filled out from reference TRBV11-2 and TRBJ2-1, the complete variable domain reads EAGVAQSPRYKIIEKRQSVAFWCNPISGHATLYWYQQILGQGPKLLIQFQNNGVVDDSQLPKDRFSAERLKGVDSTLKIQPAKLEDSAVYLCASSSTGGDWEQFFGPGTRLTVL.

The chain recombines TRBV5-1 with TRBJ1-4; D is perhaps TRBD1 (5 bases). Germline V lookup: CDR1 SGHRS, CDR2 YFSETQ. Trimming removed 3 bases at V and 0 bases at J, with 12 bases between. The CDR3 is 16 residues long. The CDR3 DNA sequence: TGCGCCAGCAGCTGGGGCTTAGTTGCAACTAATGAAAAACTGTTTTTT. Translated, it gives CASSWGLVATNEKLFF.

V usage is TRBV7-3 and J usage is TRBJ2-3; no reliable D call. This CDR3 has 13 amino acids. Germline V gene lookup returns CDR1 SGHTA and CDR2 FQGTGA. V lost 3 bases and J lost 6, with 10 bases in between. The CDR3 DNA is TGTGCCAGCAGCTTCAGTCCTTTGGATACGCAGTATTTT. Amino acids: CASSFSPLDTQYF.

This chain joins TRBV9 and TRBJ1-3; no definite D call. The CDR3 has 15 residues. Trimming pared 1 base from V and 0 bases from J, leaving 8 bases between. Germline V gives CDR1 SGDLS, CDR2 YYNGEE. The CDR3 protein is CASSVFGHSGNTIYF. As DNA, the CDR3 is TGTGCCAGCAGCGTATTCGGTCACTCTGGAAACACCATATATTTT.

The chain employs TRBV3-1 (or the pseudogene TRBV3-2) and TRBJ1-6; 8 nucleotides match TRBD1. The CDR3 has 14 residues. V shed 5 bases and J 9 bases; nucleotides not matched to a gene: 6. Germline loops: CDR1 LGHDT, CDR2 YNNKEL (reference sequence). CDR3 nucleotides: TGTGCCAGCAGCTTTCGACAGGGGAGTTCACCCCTCCACTTT. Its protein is CASSFRQGSSPLHF.

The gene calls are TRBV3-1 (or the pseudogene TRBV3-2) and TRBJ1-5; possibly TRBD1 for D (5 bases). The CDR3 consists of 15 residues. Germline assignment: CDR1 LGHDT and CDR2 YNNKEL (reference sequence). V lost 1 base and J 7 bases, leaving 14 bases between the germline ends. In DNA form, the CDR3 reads TGTGCCAGCAGCCAAGGGAGAAGGAGGGACCAGCCCCAGCATTTT. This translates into CASSQGRRRDQPQHF.

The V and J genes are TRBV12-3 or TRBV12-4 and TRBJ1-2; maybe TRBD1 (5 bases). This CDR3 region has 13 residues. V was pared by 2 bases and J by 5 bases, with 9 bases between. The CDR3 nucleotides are TGTGCCAGCAGTTTACTGACAGAATATGGCTACACCTTC. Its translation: CASSLLTEYGYTF.

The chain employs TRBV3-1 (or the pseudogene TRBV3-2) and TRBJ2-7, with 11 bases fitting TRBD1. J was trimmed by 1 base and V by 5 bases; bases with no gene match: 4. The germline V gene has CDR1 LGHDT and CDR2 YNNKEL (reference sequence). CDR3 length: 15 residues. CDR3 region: CASSTGTGGSYEQYF. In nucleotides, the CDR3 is TGTGCCAGCAGCACCGGGACAGGGGGATCCTACGAGCAGTACTTC.

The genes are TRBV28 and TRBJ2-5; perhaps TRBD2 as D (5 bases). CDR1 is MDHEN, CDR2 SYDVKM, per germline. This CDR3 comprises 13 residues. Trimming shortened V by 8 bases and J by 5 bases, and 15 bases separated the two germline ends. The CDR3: CASVGGGRETQYF. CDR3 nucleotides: TGTGCCAGCGTGGGCGGCGGGCGGGAGACCCAGTACTTC.

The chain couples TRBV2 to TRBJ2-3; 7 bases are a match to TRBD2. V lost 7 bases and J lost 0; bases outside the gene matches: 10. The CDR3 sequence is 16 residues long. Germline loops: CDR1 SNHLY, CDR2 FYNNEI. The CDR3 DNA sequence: TGTGCCAGCATGCGGGGGATCCCCTCCAGCACAGATACGCAGTATTTT. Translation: CASMRGIPSSTDTQYF.

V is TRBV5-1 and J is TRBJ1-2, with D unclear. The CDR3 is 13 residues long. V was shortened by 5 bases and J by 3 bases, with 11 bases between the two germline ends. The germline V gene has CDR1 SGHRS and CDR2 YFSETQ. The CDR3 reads CASRYGRDYGYTF. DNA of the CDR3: TGCGCCAGCAGATATGGCCGGGACTATGGCTACACCTTC.

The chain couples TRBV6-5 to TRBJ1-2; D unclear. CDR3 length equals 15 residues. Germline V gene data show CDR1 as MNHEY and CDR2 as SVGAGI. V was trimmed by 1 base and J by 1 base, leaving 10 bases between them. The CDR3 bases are TGTGCCAGCAGTTACTGGAGGGAGAGTAACTATGGCTACACCTTC. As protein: CASSYWRESNYGYTF.

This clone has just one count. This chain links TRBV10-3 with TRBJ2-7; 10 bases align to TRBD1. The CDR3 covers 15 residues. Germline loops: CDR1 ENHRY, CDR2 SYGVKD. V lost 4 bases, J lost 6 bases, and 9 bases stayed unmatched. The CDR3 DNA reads TGTGCCATCAGTGGGCGGGGACAGGGGAATCGCGAGCAGTACTTC. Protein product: CAISGRGQGNREQYF.

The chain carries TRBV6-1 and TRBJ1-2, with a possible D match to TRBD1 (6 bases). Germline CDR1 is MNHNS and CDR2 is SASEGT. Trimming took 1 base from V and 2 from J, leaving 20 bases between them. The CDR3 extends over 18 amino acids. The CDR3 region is CASSEGSWNRDANYGYTF. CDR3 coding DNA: TGTGCCAGCAGTGAAGGTTCTTGGAACAGGGACGCGAACTATGGCTACACCTTC.

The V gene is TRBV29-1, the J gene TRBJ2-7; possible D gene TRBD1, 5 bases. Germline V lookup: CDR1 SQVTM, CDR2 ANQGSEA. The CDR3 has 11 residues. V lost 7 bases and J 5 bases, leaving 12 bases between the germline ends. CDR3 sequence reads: CSALGAHEQYF. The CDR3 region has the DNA TGCAGCGCCCTAGGGGCCCACGAGCAGTACTTC.

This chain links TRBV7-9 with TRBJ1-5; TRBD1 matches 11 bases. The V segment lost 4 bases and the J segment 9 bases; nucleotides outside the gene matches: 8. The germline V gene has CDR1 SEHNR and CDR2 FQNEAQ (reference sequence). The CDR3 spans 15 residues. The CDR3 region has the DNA TGTGCCAGCAGCTCTACTGGGACAGGGGGTCGGCCCCAGCATTTT. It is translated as CASSSTGTGGRPQHF.